The present T cell receptor beta chain was sequenced within a study of response to subunit inactivated influenza vaccine (dated by TCRdb to 2016 to 2019). Describing the broader study: Deep quantitative T cell receptor repertoire profiling was used in the study to track responses to a trivalent subunit inactivated influenza vaccine. Summary of the overall study and its limitations: The authors proposed that each seasonal influenza vaccination may bring in only a limited number of new T cells.

Measured from the cysteine to the phenylalanine, the CDR3 is 17 residues long. The only DNA kept is the CDR3, 51 bases in frame from the first base. The germline V gene (reference sequence) specifies SEHNR as CDR1 and FQNEAQ as CDR2. V gives up 3 bases and J gives up 2 bases, and the segment between their germline ends measures 20 bases. The library was obtained by RT-PCR. Data came from an Illumina HiSeq 2500. TCRdb's own reprocessing of the public reads used fastp at Q25 and MiXCR and kept productive beta chains. CDR3 protein sequences are deduplicated, and each keeps its most common genes and DNA. The sample table holds hundreds of thousands of distinct CDR3 sequences, of which approximately 15% were seen once. The biggest ten clones account for less than 9% of the sample. Notes on this clonotype: Its cognate antigen has yet to be identified. No qualities accompany the bases; no much larger clone lies one base away.

Sequencing was performed on PBMCs from blood, taken 14 to 15 days before vaccination. The rearranged segments are TRBV7-9 and TRBJ2-7; the D segment is perhaps TRBD1 or TRBD2, each sharing 7 matched bases. The TCR sequence derives from a middle-aged man who received an inactivated influenza vaccine. Donor details come from another sample of the same person, matched by shared clones. The nucleotide sequence reads as follows: TGTGCCAGCAGCTTCCCCCAGGGGGAGGGGGGGCCCTACGAGCAGTACTTC. Protein translation: CASSFPQGEGGPYEQYF.